The entry below gives a single TCR beta chain sequence along with its context. The data were obtained in a study of blood T cell repertoires in COVID-19. Clones were sequenced by immunoSEQ multiplex PCR, and TCRdb holds only the in-frame ones, with some missing. The sample records about 110,000 clones, 80% to 90% being singletons. Unmatched junction bases numbered 7, after V lost 6 bases and J lost 2 bases. CDR1 is LNHNV, CDR2 YYDKDF, per germline (reference sequence). This CDR3 contains 16 residues. The clonotype originates from a woman in her sixties or seventies with acute or convalescent COVID-19. The chain is built from TRBV15 and TRBJ2-1; 10 nucleotides agree with TRBD1. The material sequenced was peripheral blood. CDR3 DNA: TGTGCCACCAGTCGGACAGGGGGAAGGGCCTACAATGAGCAGTTCTTC. This gives the protein CATSRTGGRAYNEQFF.